The 8 T cell receptor beta chains listed next were all sequenced from one sample in a study of T cell changes during pregnancy in multiple sclerosis. Generated by immunoSEQ multiplex PCR, the TCRdb table keeps only in-frame clones and is missing some. The sample has just under 45,000 clones, more than 90% seen once. The material sequenced was CD4+ T cells from peripheral blood mononuclear cells, taken in the first trimester of pregnancy. Receptors originate from a female donor with multiple sclerosis, enrolled in a pregnancy study.

The chain has TRBV27 and TRBJ2-7; D gene ambiguous. Germline-derived CDR1 and CDR2 are MNHEY and SMNVEV (reference sequence). V was clipped by 2 bases and J by 8 bases, with 16 bases between them. The CDR3 is made up of 14 amino acids. DNA for the CDR3: TGTGCCAGCAGTTTAGCCGTCCCCCTGGGCAAGCAGTACTTC. Encoded protein: CASSLAVPLGKQYF.

The V and J genes are TRBV4-1 and TRBJ2-1, with D possibly TRBD2 on 5 matching bases. This CDR3 contains 17 residues. The germline gives CDR1 MGHRA, CDR2 YSYEKL. Deletions cut 1 base from V and 0 bases from J, with 13 bases between. CDR3 residues: CASSQGPSGRSYNEQFF. In DNA form, the CDR3 reads TGCGCCAGCAGCCAAGGGCCCAGCGGACGCTCCTACAATGAGCAGTTCTTC.

The rearrangement links TRBV5-1 to TRBJ1-2; D is undetermined. The CDR3 sequence is 13 residues long. V shed 4 bases and J shed 4 bases, with 11 bases lying between them. The germline V gene encodes CDR1 SGHRS and CDR2 YFSETQ. The CDR3 loop reads CASSPDGGYGYTF. CDR3 coding DNA: TGCGCCAGCAGCCCCGACGGCGGCTATGGCTACACCTTC.

V usage is TRBV7-2 and J usage is TRBJ2-5; perhaps TRBD2 as D (5 bases). The ends were cut back, 5 bases at V and 2 bases at J, with 24 bases in the middle. The V gene's germline CDR1 is SGHTA and CDR2 FQGNSA. The CDR3 totals 18 residues. The CDR3 loop reads CASSAASVGRPGQETQYF. The CDR3 DNA follows: TGTGCCAGCAGCGCCGCTTCAGTCGGACGGCCGGGGCAAGAGACCCAGTACTTC.

This sequence joins TRBV10-3 and TRBJ2-3; TRBD2 matches 7 bases. This CDR3 has 14 residues. CDR1 ENHRY and CDR2 SYGVKD come from the germline V gene. V lost 11 bases to trimming and J lost 0 bases; unmatched junction nucleotides: 8. CDR3 in amino acids: CASIAGASTDTQYF. The CDR3, as DNA: TGTGCCTCCATAGCGGGCGCTAGCACAGATACGCAGTATTTT.

V gene TRBV2 combines with J gene TRBJ1-2, with TRBD1 matching over 7 bases. The V gene's germline CDR1 is SNHLY and CDR2 FYNNEI. The CDR3 extends over 16 amino acids. V was clipped by 4 bases and J by 4 bases; unmatched bases: 12. CDR3 sequence reads: CASSGIKETGTYGYTF. The CDR3 DNA sequence: TGTGCCAGCAGTGGTATTAAAGAGACAGGGACCTATGGCTACACCTTC.

The chain employs TRBV10-3 and TRBJ2-3; TRBD2 matches 12 bases. The CDR3 runs 15 residues. Germline assignment: CDR1 ENHRY and CDR2 SYGVKD. V shed 5 bases, J shed 4 bases, and the junction held 4 bases outside the gene matches. The CDR3 sequence: CAISSLAGGPDTQYF. The CDR3 nucleotides are TGTGCCATCAGTTCACTAGCGGGAGGACCAGATACGCAGTATTTT.

The J gene is TRBJ1-5, the V gene TRBV6-1; possible D gene TRBD1, 5 bases. Germline values: CDR1 MNHNS, CDR2 SASEGT. The CDR3 totals 16 residues. Trimming removed 4 bases from V and 0 bases from J, with 13 bases in between. For the CDR3, the DNA is TGTGCCAGCAGTGTAAACAGGCCCAATAGCAATCAGCCCCAGCATTTT. The encoded protein is CASSVNRPNSNQPQHF.